This T cell receptor beta chain was sequenced in a study of T cells in tuberculosis. Overall study results and limits: T cells binding CD1B-GMM tetramer weakly possibly escaped the sort.

No alpha-beta pairing information exists for these sequences. TCRdb's table, derived via immunoSEQ multiplex PCR, lists solely in-frame clones and lacks some. The repertoire holds about 88,000 clones, with roughly 88% as singletons. Cells were sorted from thawed PBMC rested overnight and stained with GMM-loaded CD1B tetramer, viability dye and anti-CD3. The lipid loaded on the CD1B tetramers was C32 glucose monomycolate from Rhodococcus equi. The sequenced material came from CD1b-GMM tetramer-negative cells sorted from PBMCs. This sequence originates from an adult woman with latent tuberculosis.

For the CDR3, the DNA is TGTGCCACCAGCAGAGATTGGTCGGACAGGGGAGACGGGAAGGACATTCAGTACTTC. Translation: CATSRDWSDRGDGKDIQYF. The genes are TRBV15 and TRBJ2-4; 9 bases fit TRBD1. V lost 0 bases and J lost 8; bases outside the gene matches: 17. The germline gives CDR1 LNHNV, CDR2 YYDKDF (reference sequence). The CDR3 runs 19 residues. The full variable domain, with the rest looked up from reference TRBV15 and TRBJ2-4, is DAMVIQNPRYQVTQFGKPVTLSCSQTLNHNVMYWYQQKSSQAPKLLFHYYDKDFNNEADTPDNFQSRRPNTSFCFLDIRSPGLGDTAMYLCATSRDWSDRGDGKDIQYFGAGTRLSVL.